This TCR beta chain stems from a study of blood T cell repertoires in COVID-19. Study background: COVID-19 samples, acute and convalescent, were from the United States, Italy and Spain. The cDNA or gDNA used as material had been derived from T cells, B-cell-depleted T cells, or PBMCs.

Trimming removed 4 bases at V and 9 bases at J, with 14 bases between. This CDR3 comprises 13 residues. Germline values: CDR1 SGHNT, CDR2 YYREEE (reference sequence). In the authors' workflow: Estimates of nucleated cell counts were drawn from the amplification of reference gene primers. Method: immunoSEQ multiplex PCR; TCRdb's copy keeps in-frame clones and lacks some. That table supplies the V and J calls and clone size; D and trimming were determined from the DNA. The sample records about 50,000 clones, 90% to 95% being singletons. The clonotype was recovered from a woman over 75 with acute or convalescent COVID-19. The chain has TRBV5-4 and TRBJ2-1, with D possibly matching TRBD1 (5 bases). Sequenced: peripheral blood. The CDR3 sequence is CASSIRRGFEQFF. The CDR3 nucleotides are TGTGCCAGCAGCATAAGAAGGGGCTTTGAGCAGTTCTTC. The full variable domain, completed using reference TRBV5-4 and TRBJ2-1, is ETGVTQSPTHLIKTRGQQVTLRCSSQSGHNTVSWYQQALGQGPQFIFQYYREEENGRGNFPPRFSGLQFPNYSSELNVNALELDDSALYLCASSIRRGFEQFFGPGTRLTVL.